This T cell receptor beta chain was sequenced for a study of PD-L1 blockade in urothelial cancer. Turning to the study itself: Analyzed time points were 3 weeks (second dose) and 6 weeks after therapy began.

Points from the study as a whole: In blood sampled pretreatment, TCR clonality below the median predicted better survival.

Assay used: immunoSEQ multiplex PCR; TCRdb lists only in-frame clones, some missing. The sample has tens of thousands of clones; approximately 86% are singletons. CDR1 is SNHLY and CDR2 is FYNNEI in the germline V gene. The CDR3 totals 13 residues. The V and J ends lost 1 base and 2 bases respectively, with 6 bases between them. Concerning this clone: Its antigen is as yet unknown.

Indicated time point: peripheral blood 6 weeks after treatment start. Locally advanced or metastatic urothelial carcinoma was present in patients. The TCR was taken from a man aged 55-75 years with urothelial cancer. The V call is TRBV2, the J call TRBJ2-7, with D unresolved. This material consisted of PBMCs, taken around atezolizumab (anti-PD-L1) treatment. CDR3 coding DNA: TGTGCCAGCAGTGAAGGGCCTGCCTACGAGCAGTACTTC. Translated: CASSEGPAYEQYF.